This TCR beta chain was recorded in a study of control samples from healthy donors and cancer patients. CDR1 SGHVS and CDR2 FNYEAQ come from the germline V gene. The CDR3 is 16 amino acids. V was clipped by 6 bases and J by 2 bases, with 16 bases between them. The method was immunoSEQ multiplex PCR; TCRdb's version includes in-frame clones alone and lacks a portion of them. The data contain 95,000 to 150,000 clones, 80% to 90% of them seen just once; the ten biggest clones take up over 10%. The sequencing input was blood. The chain carries TRBV7-6 and TRBJ1-4; D unclear. This sequence was found in a man younger than 40 in good health. This CDR3 reads CASSLNSLGTNEKLFF. CDR3 DNA: TGTGCCAGCAGTTTAAACAGCCTGGGGACTAATGAAAAACTGTTTTTT.